This T cell receptor (beta chain) derives from a study of HIV-infected patients and healthy controls. This CDR3 comprises 14 residues. V lost 1 base to trimming and J lost 8 bases, with 12 bases between them. Germline values: CDR1 SGHTA, CDR2 FQGNSA. TCRdb re-called the 5' RACE reads with MiXCR, one entry per CDR3 protein. The repertoire has some 70,000 distinct CDR3 sequences, 15% to 20% of them found once; the top ten carry approximately 1.5%. This clonotype has a count of ten or more. The sequence was collected from a human donor in good health. V gene TRBV7-2 combines with J gene TRBJ2-4, with D perhaps TRBD1 (6 bases). Sequences were obtained from CD4+ T cells from blood. CDR3 bases: TGTGCCAGCAGCTTAGACAGGGTTTGGGACATTCAGTACTTC. This translates into CASSLDRVWDIQYF.